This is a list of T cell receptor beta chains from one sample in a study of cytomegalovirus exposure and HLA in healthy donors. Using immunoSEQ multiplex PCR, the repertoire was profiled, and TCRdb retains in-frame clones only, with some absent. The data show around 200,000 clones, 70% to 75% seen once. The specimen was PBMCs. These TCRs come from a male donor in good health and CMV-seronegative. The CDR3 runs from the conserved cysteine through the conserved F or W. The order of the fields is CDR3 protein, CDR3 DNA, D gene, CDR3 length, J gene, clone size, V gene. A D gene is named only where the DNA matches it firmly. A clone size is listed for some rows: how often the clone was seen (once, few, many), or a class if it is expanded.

CASSQYSSNEQFF | TGCGCCAGCAGCCAATACAGCTCCAATGAGCAGTTCTTC | NA | 13 | TRBJ2-1 | NA | TRBV4-1
CASRDLAGNVLETQYF | TGTGCCAGCAGAGACCTAGCGGGAAATGTGTTAGAGACCCAGTACTTC | TRBD2 | 16 | TRBJ2-5 | NA | TRBV2
CASRKSSYNEQFF | TGTGCCAGCAGAAAGAGCTCCTACAATGAGCAGTTCTTC | NA | 13 | TRBJ2-1 | few | TRBV6-5
CAWSVRGGRRDTQYF | TGTGCCTGGAGTGTACGGGGCGGGAGGAGAGATACGCAGTATTTT | TRBD2 | 15 | TRBJ2-3 | NA | TRBV30
CASNPGLGALNEQFF | TGTGCCAGCAACCCGGGACTAGGAGCCCTCAATGAGCAGTTCTTC | TRBD2 | 15 | TRBJ2-1 | NA | TRBV28
CASSPGPGTQNYNEQFF | TGTGCCAGCAGCCCGGGCCCCGGGACACAAAACTACAATGAGCAGTTCTTC | NA | 17 | TRBJ2-1 | NA | TRBV5-4
CASSYGENYGYTF | TGTGCCAGCAGTTACGGAGAGAACTATGGCTACACCTTC | NA | 13 | TRBJ1-2 | few | TRBV6-6
CAWSALGQGYTGELFF | TGTGCCTGGAGCGCATTGGGACAGGGATACACCGGGGAGCTGTTTTTT | TRBD1 | 16 | TRBJ2-2 | NA | TRBV30
CASSEWGQQETQYF | TGTGCCAGCAGTGAATGGGGGCAGCAAGAGACCCAGTACTTC | NA | 14 | TRBJ2-5 | NA | TRBV6-1
CASSSLAGAYNEQFF | TGTGCCAGCAGCTCCCTAGCGGGAGCTTACAATGAGCAGTTCTTC | TRBD2 | 15 | TRBJ2-1 | NA | TRBV7-2
CASSLGGPYEQYF | TGTGCCAGCAGCTTAGGGGGGCCCTACGAGCAGTACTTC | NA | 13 | TRBJ2-7 | NA | TRBV7-9
CAISDNADEQFF | TGTGCCATCAGTGACAATGCGGATGAGCAGTTCTTC | NA | 12 | TRBJ2-1 | NA | TRBV10-3
CASSYWSGRGNNEQFF | TGTGCCAGCAGTTACTGGAGCGGGAGGGGGAACAATGAGCAGTTCTTC | TRBD2 | 16 | TRBJ2-1 | NA | TRBV6-5
CASSFTGGQETQYF | TGTGCCAGCAGCTTCACGGGGGGGCAAGAGACCCAGTACTTC | TRBD2 | 14 | TRBJ2-5 | NA | TRBV7-9
CATSRDRGNQPQHF | TGTGCCACCAGCAGAGACAGGGGCAATCAGCCCCAGCATTTT | NA | 14 | TRBJ1-5 | NA | TRBV15
CASSFADRGWVGQYF | TGTGCCAGCAGTTTCGCCGACAGGGGATGGGTTGGGCAGTACTTC | TRBD1 | 15 | TRBJ2-7 | NA | TRBV28